This entry concerns a single T cell receptor (beta chain). The CDR3 loop spans 15 amino acids. The germline CDR1 and CDR2 sequences are MNHNY and SVGAGI (reference sequence). V gave up 4 bases and J gave up 1 base, with 11 bases separating them. This sample is part of a study of blood T cell repertoires in COVID-19. Study-wide background: The origin of the acute and convalescent COVID-19 samples was the United States, Italy and Spain. T cells, B-cell-depleted T cells, or PBMCs provided the cDNA or gDNA that served as material.

How the authors handled the data: The authors estimated nucleated cell counts from reference gene primer amplification. Here immunoSEQ multiplex PCR was the method, and the copy in TCRdb shows in-frame clones only, minus some. V, J and clone size derive from that table, while D and trimming were established from the DNA sequence. The data contain about 480,000 clones, around 90% of them singletons. The receptor was derived from a woman between 50 and 59 years old with COVID-19, enrolled during active disease. Input material: peripheral blood. This chain connects TRBV6-6 to TRBJ1-3; TRBD1 might be the D (5 bases). In DNA, the CDR3 is TGTGCCAGCAGTTCCCTTCCAGGGTCTGGAAACACCATATATTTT. Translating gives CASSSLPGSGNTIYF.